Presented here are 6 T cell receptor beta chains from one specimen sequenced in a study of OX40 agonist ivuxolimab in advanced cancers. The data were produced by immunoSEQ multiplex PCR, yet TCRdb's version contains in-frame clones alone and is incomplete. This sample has roughly 70,000 clones, with roughly 85% found just once. Source: CD4+ or CD8+ T cells sorted from blood, taken in a trial of the OX40 agonist ivuxolimab. The receptors here all came from an adult with an advanced solid tumor such as melanoma, head and neck, liver or kidney cancer.

This chain links TRBV5-6 with TRBJ1-1; D is undetermined. The V end was cut by 4 bases, the J end by 0 bases, with 10 bases between. The length of the CDR3 is 14 residues. Germline loops: CDR1 SGHDT, CDR2 YYEEEE. This CDR3 is CASSRGSVNTEAFF. CDR3 bases: TGTGCCAGCAGCCGAGGGAGCGTGAACACTGAAGCTTTCTTT.

The CDR3 loop is CASSLEATARGEQYF. CDR3 nucleotides: TGCGCCAGCAGCTTGGAAGCGACTGCGAGGGGCGAGCAGTACTTC. The gene calls are TRBV5-1 and TRBJ2-7, with D possibly called TRBD1 or TRBD2 (5 bases each). This CDR3 has 15 amino acids. The germline V gene encodes CDR1 SGHRS and CDR2 YFSETQ. V gave up 0 bases and J gave up 6 bases, with 16 bases separating them.

This clone was seen once. The chain uses TRBV7-2 and TRBJ1-2; 7 bases match TRBD1. The germline V gene encodes CDR1 SGHTA and CDR2 FQGNSA. The CDR3 extends over 14 amino acids. Trimming took 7 bases from V and 8 from J; bases not matched to a gene: 13. In DNA form, the CDR3 reads TGTGCCAGCACCCTTCGGGACAGCTCTTTCGGCTACACCTTC. Its protein is CASTLRDSSFGYTF. The full variable domain, rest sourced from reference TRBV7-2 and TRBJ1-2, is GAGVSQSPSNKVTEKGKDVELRCDPISGHTALYWYRQSLGQGLEFLIYFQGNSAPDKSGLPSDRFSAERTGGSVSTLTIQRTQQEDSAVYLCASTLRDSSFGYTFGSGTRLTVV.

The chain joins TRBV28 to TRBJ2-6; D not resolved. Germline CDR1 reads MDHEN; CDR2 reads SYDVKM. The V gene lost 2 bases and the J gene lost 2 bases, with 4 bases spanning the gap. The CDR3 spans 14 residues. The CDR3 protein is CASSLEAGANVLTF. DNA of the CDR3: TGTGCCAGCAGTTTAGAGGCTGGGGCCAACGTCCTGACTTTC.

This clone was seen more than once but under ten times. The chain joins TRBV4-1 to TRBJ2-1, with a weak D call TRBD1 (6 bases). This CDR3 region has 16 residues. Trimming cost V 4 bases and J 0 bases, with 13 bases left between them. Germline lookup yields CDR1 MGHRA and CDR2 YSYEKL. The CDR3: CASSPPTGSSYNEQFF. The CDR3 nucleotides are TGCGCCAGCAGCCCCCCTACAGGGAGCTCCTACAATGAGCAGTTCTTC.

The chain carries TRBV15 and TRBJ2-7; D is ambiguous. V lost 4 bases to trimming and J lost 7 bases, with 17 bases between them. The CDR3 is 14 residues long. The V gene's germline CDR1 is LNHNV and CDR2 YYDKDF (reference sequence). CDR3 in amino acids: CATSMPGRMREQYF. CDR3 sequence (DNA): TGTGCCACCAGCATGCCAGGCCGTATGCGGGAGCAGTACTTC.